The 23 T cell receptor beta chains listed next were all sequenced from one sample in a study of response to subunit inactivated influenza vaccine. TCRdb fed the RT-PCR reads into MiXCR, producing one record per CDR3 protein. The repertoire holds 800,000 to 1,000,000 distinct CDR3 sequences, with over 20% as singletons. The specimen was PBMCs from blood, collected 4 to 6 days after vaccination. The receptors originated from a middle-aged man who received an inactivated influenza vaccine.

The genes are TRBV6-5 and TRBJ1-5, with 7 nucleotides matching TRBD1. With 4 bases clipped from V and 7 bases from J, the junction kept 7 bases outside the gene matches. In germline, CDR1 is MNHEY, CDR2 SVGAGI. There are 14 residues in the CDR3. The CDR3 protein is CASSLQGGVQPQHF. The CDR3 DNA reads TGTGCCAGCAGTTTGCAGGGGGGAGTCCAGCCCCAGCATTTT.

V gene TRBV20-1 combines with J gene TRBJ1-2; 9 bases align to TRBD1. Trimming removed 6 bases from V and 0 bases from J; junction bases left unmatched: 11. Germline V gives CDR1 DFQATT, CDR2 SNEGSKA (reference sequence). The CDR3 is 16 residues long. The CDR3 reads CSAPSPGQGSNYGYTF. For the CDR3, the DNA is TGCAGTGCACCGTCCCCGGGACAGGGCTCTAACTATGGCTACACCTTC.

The rearrangement joins TRBV12-3 or TRBV12-4 to TRBJ2-1; TRBD2 agrees at 10 bases. This CDR3 spans 15 amino acids. V was clipped by 5 bases and J by 4 bases; unmatched bases: 5. Here the CDR3 reads CASSLKRGGYNEQFF. In DNA form, the CDR3 reads TGTGCCAGCAGTCTAAAGCGGGGGGGTTACAATGAGCAGTTCTTC.

The chain combines TRBV12-3 or TRBV12-4 with TRBJ2-1, with a tentative D call TRBD2 (7 bases). Trimming took off 7 bases at V and 7 bases at J, with 11 bases between the two ends. The length of the CDR3 is 12 residues. The CDR3: CASTGGPNEQFF. The CDR3, as DNA: TGTGCCAGCACGGGGGGCCCTAATGAGCAGTTCTTC.

This clonotype occurred many times. The chain joins TRBV10-3 to TRBJ2-7; 11 bases line up with TRBD1. The CDR3 length is 13 residues. V was clipped by 5 bases and J by 5 bases; unmatched bases: 2. Germline V lookup: CDR1 ENHRY, CDR2 SYGVKD. For the CDR3, the DNA is TGTGCCATCAGTCGGGACAGGGGGAACGAGCAGTACTTC. Translation: CAISRDRGNEQYF.

This clonotype was seen a few times. The chain links TRBV28 to TRBJ2-1, with 9 bases aligning to TRBD1. Germline values: CDR1 MDHEN, CDR2 SYDVKM. V lost 6 bases to trimming and J lost 0 bases; unmatched junction nucleotides: 9. The CDR3 contains 17 residues. The CDR3 region is CASRSTGTGTSYNEQFF. In DNA form, the CDR3 reads TGTGCCAGCAGATCTACCGGGACAGGGACCTCCTACAATGAGCAGTTCTTC.

This chain uses TRBV7-9 with TRBJ2-1; D possibly corresponds to TRBD1 (6 bases). The V gene's germline CDR1 is SEHNR and CDR2 FQNEAQ (reference sequence). The CDR3 is made up of 16 amino acids. V lost 3 bases and J lost 5, with 17 bases in between. The CDR3 sequence: CASSLAERAGDNEQFF. CDR3 DNA sequence: TGTGCCAGCAGCTTGGCCGAACGGGCAGGGGACAATGAGCAGTTCTTC.

This clonotype was seen once. The J gene is TRBJ2-1, the V gene TRBV28, with TRBD1 identical over 8 bases. Germline trimming cut 5 bases from V and 13 bases from J; bases unmatched to any gene: 16. This CDR3 has 15 amino acids. CDR1 and CDR2 from the germline V gene are MDHEN and SYDVKM. CDR3 sequence: CASSTFGQGRPYQFF. The CDR3 nucleotides are TGTGCCAGCAGTACTTTCGGACAGGGAAGACCGTATCAGTTCTTC.

The chain joins TRBV12-3 or TRBV12-4 to TRBJ1-1; D is possibly TRBD1 (5 bases). Trimming took off 3 bases at V and 10 bases at J, with 12 bases between the two ends. This CDR3 is built from 12 residues. CDR3 region: CASSLGTLRAFF. The CDR3 DNA is TGTGCCAGCAGTTTGGGGACCCTCCGAGCTTTCTTT.

This clonotype appeared a few times. CDR3 residues: CSALALSTDTQYF. The CDR3 bases are TGCAGTGCTCTGGCGCTTAGCACAGATACGCAGTATTTT. V and J are TRBV20-1 and TRBJ2-3; D is unclear. CDR3 length equals 13 residues. Between the trimmed V and J ends, which lost 5 bases and 0 bases, there was a span of 9 bases. CDR1 DFQATT and CDR2 SNEGSKA come from the germline V gene (reference sequence).

J is TRBJ2-5 and V is TRBV6-1; TRBD1 agrees at 7 bases. The CDR3 consists of 13 residues. The germline V gene has CDR1 MNHNS and CDR2 SASEGT. V gave up 9 bases and J gave up 1 base; unmatched junction bases: 5. CDR3 sequence reads: CASGQVLQETQYF. The CDR3, as DNA: TGTGCCAGTGGACAGGTCCTCCAAGAGACCCAGTACTTC.

This sequence joins TRBV9 and TRBJ2-7, with TRBD2 identical over 10 bases. CDR1 SGDLS and CDR2 YYNGEE come from the germline V gene. The CDR3 has 16 residues. Trimming took 0 bases from V and 0 from J; bases not matched to a gene: 3. The CDR3 DNA reads TGTGCCAGCAGCGTAGGCGCTAGCGGGAGCTCCTACGAGCAGTACTTC. The encoded protein is CASSVGASGSSYEQYF.

There are a few counts of this clonotype. The J gene is TRBJ2-7, the V gene TRBV24-1; TRBD2 matches 9 bases. Germline values: CDR1 KGHDR, CDR2 SFDVKD. J was trimmed by 3 bases and V by 3 bases; bases with no gene match: 5. This CDR3 has 15 amino acids. The CDR3 DNA sequence: TGTGCCACCAGTGATGCGACTAGCGGAAGCTACGAGCAGTACTTC. It specifies CATSDATSGSYEQYF.

This clonotype showed up just a few times. This chain connects TRBV5-5 to TRBJ1-1; weak D call: TRBD1 (5 bases). The CDR3 runs to 14 residues. Germline V gene lookup returns CDR1 SGHKS and CDR2 YYEKEE (reference sequence). Trimming stripped 3 bases from V and 0 bases from J, with 9 bases between. This CDR3 reads CASSWDGMNTEAFF. The CDR3 DNA reads as TGTGCCAGCAGCTGGGACGGCATGAACACTGAAGCTTTCTTT.

This clonotype occurred a few times. The V and J genes are TRBV20-1 and TRBJ1-6, with 7 positions matching TRBD1. After removal of 6 bases from V and 0 bases from J, the junction contained 5 bases not matched to a gene. The CDR3 covers 15 residues. CDR1 is DFQATT, CDR2 SNEGSKA, per germline (reference sequence). The CDR3 protein is CSAKGASSYNSPLHF. The CDR3 nucleotides read TGCAGTGCCAAGGGGGCGAGCTCCTATAATTCACCCCTCCACTTT.

This clonotype turned up a few times. This chain joins TRBV6-5 and TRBJ2-1, with 7 bases identical to TRBD2. The germline V gene encodes CDR1 MNHEY and CDR2 SVGAGI. The CDR3 has 15 amino acids. V trimming: 2 bases; J trimming: 7 bases; junction bases outside the gene matches: 8. The CDR3 sequence is CASSYGRGRRNEQFF. The DNA of the CDR3 is TGTGCCAGCAGTTACGGGCGGGGGAGAAGGAATGAGCAGTTCTTC.

The sample holds a few counts of this clonotype. V gene TRBV6-2 or TRBV6-3 combines with J gene TRBJ1-5; D perhaps matches TRBD1 (5 bases). The V end was cut by 6 bases, the J end by 8 bases, with 17 bases between. The CDR3 contains 14 residues. Germline CDR1 is MNHEY and CDR2 is SVGEGT. The CDR3 nucleotides read TGTGCCAGCAGCTACCTCGGGGGTTTGGAGCCCCAGCATTTT. This codes for CASSYLGGLEPQHF.

This clonotype appeared many times. The V gene is TRBV7-9, the J gene TRBJ1-1; D perhaps matches TRBD1 (5 bases). V was shortened by 5 bases and J by 1 base, with 20 bases between the two germline ends. The CDR3 has 17 residues. CDR1 SEHNR and CDR2 FQNEAQ come from the germline V gene (reference sequence). The CDR3 is CASSPPPSGLPNTEAFF. CDR3 nucleotides: TGTGCCAGCAGCCCCCCCCCGTCGGGACTCCCGAACACTGAAGCTTTCTTT.

The chain couples TRBV4-2 to TRBJ2-2; 11 nucleotides align to TRBD2. V was pared by 4 bases and J by 10 bases, with 14 bases of the junction left unmatched. The CDR3 spans 17 residues. CDR1 and CDR2 (germline): LGHNA, YNFKEQ. The DNA for the CDR3 is TGTGCCAGCAGCCCGGTAGCGGGGGGGGAACACCCGGCGGAGCTGTTTTTT. Translated, it gives CASSPVAGGEHPAELFF.

This clonotype was found a few times. This chain joins TRBV6-1 and TRBJ1-2, with TRBD1 as a possible D gene (5 bases). This CDR3 region has 14 residues. V was shortened by 6 bases and J by 3 bases, with 14 bases between the two germline ends. Germline CDR1 is MNHNS and CDR2 is SASEGT. Here the CDR3 DNA reads TGTGCCAGCAGGTTGAAGGGGAGAGACTATGGCTACACCTTC. Translating it yields CASRLKGRDYGYTF.

This clonotype turned up a few times. The V and J genes are TRBV7-8 and TRBJ1-4; weak D call: TRBD1 (6 bases). The germline V and J ends were trimmed by 1 base and 10 bases, with 25 bases remaining between them. The CDR3 has 18 amino acids. Per the germline V gene, CDR1 is SGHVS and CDR2 is FQNEAQ. CDR3 bases: TGTGCCAGCAGCTTAGTTATGCAGGGGAGGGTTTTCGTTGCAAAACTGTTTTTT. This gives the protein CASSLVMQGRVFVAKLFF.

The gene calls are TRBV15 and TRBJ2-3, with 8 bases that match TRBD2. Germline CDR1 is LNHNV and CDR2 is YYDKDF (reference sequence). The V and J ends lost 2 bases and 1 base, in that order; junction bases with no gene match: 2. This CDR3 has 15 residues. CDR3 sequence (DNA): TGTGCCACCAGCAGACCGGGACTAGGCACAGATACGCAGTATTTT. It is translated as CATSRPGLGTDTQYF. Complete variable domain (other parts from reference TRBV15 and TRBJ2-3): DAMVIQNPRYQVTQFGKPVTLSCSQTLNHNVMYWYQQKSSQAPKLLFHYYDKDFNNEADTPDNFQSRRPNTSFCFLDIRSPGLGDTAMYLCATSRPGLGTDTQYFGPGTRLTVL.

A few counts support this clonotype. This chain joins TRBV3-1 and TRBJ2-1, with a tentative D call TRBD1 (6 bases). Deletions cut 0 bases from V and 8 bases from J, with 8 bases between. CDR1 is LGHDT and CDR2 is YNNKEL in the germline V gene (reference sequence). The CDR3 runs to 13 residues. This CDR3 is CASSQDEGDEQFF. The CDR3 DNA is TGTGCCAGCAGCCAAGATGAGGGGGATGAGCAGTTCTTC.